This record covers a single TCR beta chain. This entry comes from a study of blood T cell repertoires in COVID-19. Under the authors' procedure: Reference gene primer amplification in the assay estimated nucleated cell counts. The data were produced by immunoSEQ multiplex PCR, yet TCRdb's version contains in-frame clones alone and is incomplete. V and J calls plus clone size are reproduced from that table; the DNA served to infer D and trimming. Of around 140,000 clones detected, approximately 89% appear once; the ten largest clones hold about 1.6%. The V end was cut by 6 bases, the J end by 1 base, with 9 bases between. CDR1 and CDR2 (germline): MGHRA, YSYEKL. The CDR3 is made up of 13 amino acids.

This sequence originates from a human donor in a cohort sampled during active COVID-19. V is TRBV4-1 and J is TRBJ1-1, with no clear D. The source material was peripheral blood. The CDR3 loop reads CASRIQQNTEAFF. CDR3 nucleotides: TGCGCCAGCAGAATTCAACAGAACACTGAAGCTTTCTTT.